These 32 T cell receptor beta chains originate from one sample sequenced in a study of blood T cell repertoires in COVID-19. Assay used: immunoSEQ multiplex PCR; TCRdb lists only in-frame clones, some missing. The sample consists of tens of thousands of clones, roughly 90% of them appearing once. Input material: peripheral blood. The receptors were gathered from a man in his sixties with acute or convalescent COVID-19.

The genes are TRBV9 and TRBJ1-4; D may be TRBD1 (5 bases). Trimming took 0 bases from V and 3 from J, leaving 9 bases between them. Germline CDR1 SGDLS, CDR2 YYNGEE. This CDR3 has 15 residues. The chain's CDR3 is CASSVGGHSNEKLFF. The CDR3 coding sequence is TGTGCCAGCAGCGTAGGAGGACACTCTAATGAAAAACTGTTTTTT.

This CDR3 is CASSVGGEQGAFEQFF. Written as DNA, the CDR3 is TGTGCCAGCAGCGTAGGCGGTGAGCAGGGGGCGTTTGAGCAGTTCTTC. The chain is built from TRBV9 and TRBJ2-1, with 8 bases fitting TRBD1. This CDR3 contains 16 residues. The J segment lost 9 bases and the V segment lost 0 bases, leaving 11 bases of the junction unmatched. CDR1 SGDLS and CDR2 YYNGEE come from the germline V gene.

This clone was seen a few times. This rearrangement joins TRBV14 to TRBJ1-4, with 7 nucleotides matching TRBD1. The CDR3 covers 14 residues. From germline, CDR1 is SGHDN and CDR2 FVKESK. Trimming cost V 2 bases and J 6 bases; bases outside gene matches: 3. CDR3: CASSQTTGHEKLFF. CDR3 DNA: TGTGCCAGCAGCCAAACGACAGGGCATGAAAAACTGTTTTTT.

This chain connects TRBV30 to TRBJ1-4; 7 bases fit TRBD1. The CDR3 has 12 amino acids. Germline V lookup: CDR1 GTSNPN, CDR2 SVGIG (reference sequence). V trimming: 3 bases; J trimming: 7 bases; junction bases outside the gene matches: 2. This CDR3 is CAWRGGGEKLFF. The CDR3 DNA follows: TGTGCCTGGAGAGGGGGCGGTGAAAAACTGTTTTTT. The entire variable domain, with the rest obtained from reference TRBV30 and TRBJ1-4, is as follows: SQTIHQWPATLVQPVGSPLSLECTVEGTSNPNLYWYRQAAGRGLQLLFYSVGIGQISSEVPQNLSASRPQDRQFILSSKKLLLSDSGFYLCAWRGGGEKLFFGSGTQLSVL.

The V call is TRBV18, the J call TRBJ2-3; D uncertain. V dropped 5 bases and J dropped 0 bases, with 12 bases sitting between them. Germline V CDR1 and CDR2: KGHSH, LQKENI. The CDR3 runs to 15 residues. The CDR3 DNA reads as TGTGCCAGCTCAGTCTCTGAAGAGAGCACAGATACGCAGTATTTT. It is translated as CASSVSEESTDTQYF.

The chain recombines TRBV15 with TRBJ2-7, with 8 bases lining up with TRBD1. Trimming cost V 9 bases and J 3 bases; bases outside gene matches: 7. This CDR3 comprises 13 residues. The germline gives CDR1 LNHNV, CDR2 YYDKDF (reference sequence). CDR3 amino acids: CATATGDNYEQYF. DNA for the CDR3: TGTGCCACGGCGACAGGGGATAACTACGAGCAGTACTTC.

The chain links TRBV24-1 to TRBJ1-2; D remains unclear. V lost 3 bases and J 4 bases, leaving 11 bases between the germline ends. The CDR3 runs to 14 residues. Germline CDR1 is KGHDR and CDR2 is SFDVKD. The CDR3 DNA sequence: TGTGCCACCAGTGATAGTCTGGGCTCCTATGGCTACACCTTC. This translates into CATSDSLGSYGYTF.

This clone showed up just a few times. The chain combines TRBV6-6 with TRBJ1-2; the D gene is possibly TRBD1 (5 bases). There are 16 residues in the CDR3. The germline V gene encodes CDR1 MNHNY and CDR2 SVGAGI (reference sequence). Between the trimmed V and J ends, which lost 8 bases and 6 bases, there was a span of 25 bases. The CDR3 bases are TGTGCCAGCTCTCTAAGGCGGGCCAGGGAGGCGGATGGCTACACCTTC. It is translated as CASSLRRAREADGYTF.

The chain is built from TRBV19 and TRBJ2-7; TRBD1 might be the D (5 bases). This CDR3 comprises 14 residues. Germline values: CDR1 LNHDA, CDR2 SQIVND (reference sequence). V was pared by 5 bases and J by 5 bases, with 16 bases between. The CDR3 loop is CASSLGPEGDEQYF. In nucleotides, the CDR3 is TGTGCCAGTAGTCTAGGGCCGGAAGGGGACGAGCAGTACTTC. The full variable domain, completed using reference TRBV19 and TRBJ2-7, is DGGITQSPKYLFRKEGQNVTLSCEQNLNHDAMYWYRQDPGQGLRLIYYSQIVNDFQKGDIAEGYSVSREKKESFPLTVTSAQKNPTAFYLCASSLGPEGDEQYFGPGTRLTVT.

The CDR3 loop reads CASSLGGGEDETQYF. CDR3 nucleotide sequence: TGCGCCAGCAGCTTGGGAGGGGGCGAGGATGAGACCCAGTACTTC. The chain combines TRBV5-1 with TRBJ2-5; 7 bases fit TRBD1. Germline V gene lookup returns CDR1 SGHRS and CDR2 YFSETQ. The CDR3 length is 15 residues. Trimming cost V 0 bases and J 5 bases; bases outside gene matches: 7.

The V gene is TRBV11-2, the J gene TRBJ2-1; maybe TRBD1 (6 bases). Trimming shortened V by 2 bases and J by 8 bases, and 16 bases separated the two germline ends. This CDR3 has 15 amino acids. Germline lookup yields CDR1 SGHAT and CDR2 FQNNGV. CDR3 bases: TGTGCCAGCAGCTTACTCGGCGAATCAGGGGATGAGCAGTTCTTC. This sequence encodes CASSLLGESGDEQFF.

The CDR3 here is CASSQDRAGPGELFF. The CDR3 DNA follows: TGCGCCAGCAGCCAAGATCGGGCAGGGCCCGGGGAGCTGTTTTTT. The rearrangement links TRBV4-3 to TRBJ2-2; weak D call: TRBD1 (5 bases). The CDR3 is made up of 15 amino acids. Germline V CDR1 and CDR2: LGHNA, YSLEER. V dropped 0 bases and J dropped 6 bases, with 11 bases sitting between them.

As concerns this clone: This sample also contains other DNA sequences that code for the same CDR3. The chain joins TRBV2 to TRBJ1-5; 9 positions agree with TRBD1. Trimming cost V 6 bases and J 7 bases; bases outside gene matches: 4. The germline gives CDR1 SNHLY, CDR2 FYNNEI. The CDR3 sequence is 13 residues long. CDR3 nucleotide sequence: TGTGCCAGCAGAGGGGACAGGGAACAGCCCCAGCATTTT. This translates into CASRGDREQPQHF.

In this sample, this clone turned up once. This chain joins TRBV27 and TRBJ2-4; 8 positions match TRBD1. Trimming at V came to 4 bases and at J to 7 bases, leaving 3 bases not matched to a gene. This CDR3 spans 13 amino acids. Germline V gene sequence: CDR1 MNHEY, CDR2 SMNVEV (reference sequence). The CDR3 spells CASSSTGGNIQYF. The CDR3 bases are TGTGCCAGCAGTTCAACAGGGGGGAACATTCAGTACTTC.

The CDR3 reads CASSLGRTPNTGELFF. In DNA form, the CDR3 reads TGTGCCAGCAGTTTAGGCAGGACTCCGAACACCGGGGAGCTGTTTTTT. The genes are TRBV27 and TRBJ2-2; tentative D call: TRBD2 (5 bases). This CDR3 region has 16 residues. The ends were cut back, 2 bases at V and 0 bases at J, with 10 bases in the middle. Germline V gene sequence: CDR1 MNHEY, CDR2 SMNVEV (reference sequence).

This chain links TRBV7-9 with TRBJ1-1; 7 nucleotides align to TRBD1. The CDR3 sequence is 12 residues long. Germline V gene data show CDR1 as SEHNR and CDR2 as FQNEAQ (reference sequence). V trimming: 4 bases; J trimming: 7 bases; junction bases outside the gene matches: 3. The CDR3 bases are TGTGCCAGCAGCTCGGGACAGCTTGAAGCTTTCTTT. It codes for CASSSGQLEAFF.

The chain employs TRBV6-6 and TRBJ2-1, with 10 bases aligning to TRBD2. The CDR3 is made up of 14 amino acids. Germline V gene data show CDR1 as MNHNY and CDR2 as SVGAGI (reference sequence). Trimming cost V 7 bases and J 7 bases; bases outside gene matches: 7. The CDR3 DNA sequence: TGTGCCAGCAACCAGCGGGAGGGATTAAATGAGCAGTTCTTC. Translating it yields CASNQREGLNEQFF.

The V and J genes are TRBV9 and TRBJ2-7; tentatively, D is TRBD1 (6 bases). V was shortened by 2 bases and J by 4 bases, with 13 bases between the two germline ends. Germline lookup yields CDR1 SGDLS and CDR2 YYNGEE. CDR3 length equals 14 residues. CDR3 region: CASSVQQGQYEQYF. The CDR3, as DNA: TGTGCCAGCAGCGTCCAGCAGGGGCAATACGAGCAGTACTTC.

V usage is TRBV14 and J usage is TRBJ2-7; 8 bases fit TRBD2. The junction had 13 bases not matched to a gene; V was cut back by 0 bases and J by 12 bases. The CDR3 spans 15 residues. Germline V CDR1 and CDR2: SGHDN, FVKESK. CDR3 in DNA: TGTGCCAGCAGCCAAGATTTAATAGCGGGACCAGTAATGTACTTC. It translates to CASSQDLIAGPVMYF.

This chain joins TRBV18 and TRBJ2-5, with TRBD2 matching over 13 bases. Germline trimming cut 3 bases from V and 5 bases from J; bases unmatched to any gene: 3. Germline-derived CDR1 and CDR2 are KGHSH and LQKENI. CDR3 length equals 15 residues. DNA for the CDR3: TGTGCCAGCTCACCTTGGACTAGCGGGAGTGAGACCCAGTACTTC. Its translation: CASSPWTSGSETQYF.

The chain is built from TRBV7-8 and TRBJ1-1; a possible D gene is TRBD1 (5 bases). V lost 2 bases, J lost 5 bases, and 12 bases lay in between. CDR1 SGHVS and CDR2 FQNEAQ come from the germline V gene. The CDR3 is made up of 14 amino acids. CDR3: CASSLRGSGTEAFF. In nucleotides, the CDR3 is TGTGCCAGCAGCTTACGGGGGTCCGGGACTGAAGCTTTCTTT.

The chain couples TRBV7-2 to TRBJ2-7, with 8 positions matching TRBD2. The germline V gene has CDR1 SGHTA and CDR2 FQGNSA. The CDR3 is made up of 15 amino acids. V lost 2 bases, J lost 4 bases, and 7 bases stayed unmatched. The CDR3 DNA is TGTGCCAGCAGCTTACTGGGACTAGTGAGTTACGAGCAGTACTTC. Its translation is CASSLLGLVSYEQYF. Full variable domain (remainder filled in from reference TRBV7-2 and TRBJ2-7): GAGVSQSPSNKVTEKGKDVELRCDPISGHTALYWYRQSLGQGLEFLIYFQGNSAPDKSGLPSDRFSAERTGGSVSTLTIQRTQQEDSAVYLCASSLLGLVSYEQYFGPGTRLTVT.

The chain recombines TRBV4-3 with TRBJ2-4; D uncertain. Germline V gene data show CDR1 as LGHNA and CDR2 as YSLEER. The CDR3 totals 15 residues. Trimming removed 0 bases from V and 2 bases from J, with 8 bases in between. In nucleotides, the CDR3 is TGCGCCAGCAGCCAAGAACTGCTGACCAAAAACATTCAGTACTTC. Translating gives CASSQELLTKNIQYF.

This clone was found once. The chain links TRBV4-3 to TRBJ2-2; D is ambiguous. V lost 0 bases, J lost 4 bases, and 12 bases lay in between. Germline V gives CDR1 LGHNA, CDR2 YSLEER. The CDR3 sequence is 16 residues long. CDR3 DNA sequence: TGCGCCAGCAGCCAAGATCTCCCAGGATCCACCGGGGAGCTGTTTTTT. Its protein product is CASSQDLPGSTGELFF.

This sequence joins TRBV3-1 (or the pseudogene TRBV3-2) and TRBJ1-1; D uncertain. Germline V lookup: CDR1 LGHDT, CDR2 YNNKEL (reference sequence). The CDR3 has 13 amino acids. V lost 0 bases, J lost 11 bases, and 13 bases lay in between. The CDR3 coding sequence is TGTGCCAGCAGCCAAGATCGCACGCCCGGGGCTTTCTTT. Its translation is CASSQDRTPGAFF.

The V call is TRBV24-1, the J call TRBJ1-4; D is unresolved. Trimming stripped 4 bases from V and 0 bases from J, with 8 bases between. The CDR3 length is 15 residues. Germline-derived CDR1 and CDR2 are KGHDR and SFDVKD. The CDR3: CATSERPATNEKLFF. The CDR3 DNA sequence: TGTGCCACCAGTGAGCGGCCCGCAACTAATGAAAAACTGTTTTTT.

This clone turned up a few times. This chain uses TRBV14 with TRBJ2-7, with D uncertain. The CDR3 contains 11 residues. Germline V lookup: CDR1 SGHDN, CDR2 FVKESK. The germline V and J ends were trimmed by 5 bases and 4 bases, with 6 bases remaining between them. The CDR3 nucleotides are TGTGCCAGCAGCATGTCTTACGAGCAGTACTTC. This gives the protein CASSMSYEQYF.

The V call is TRBV6-5, the J call TRBJ1-2; no firm D call. CDR3 size: 14 residues. V shed 0 bases and J shed 2 bases, with 7 bases lying between them. Germline V gene lookup returns CDR1 MNHEY and CDR2 SVGAGI. In DNA, the CDR3 is TGTGCCAGCAGTTACTCGAACACGAACTATGGCTACACCTTC. Amino acids: CASSYSNTNYGYTF.

The chain has TRBV30 and TRBJ1-2; a possible D gene is TRBD1 (5 bases). The germline CDR1 and CDR2 sequences are GTSNPN and SVGIG (reference sequence). Trimming pared 2 bases from V and 4 bases from J, leaving 17 bases between. This CDR3 region has 15 residues. The chain's CDR3 is CAWSPGTWGVYGYTF. Here the CDR3 DNA reads TGTGCCTGGAGTCCCGGCACTTGGGGGGTCTATGGCTACACCTTC.

The genes are TRBV7-2 and TRBJ2-1; 7 positions agree with TRBD2. Germline V CDR1 and CDR2: SGHTA, FQGNSA. Unmatched junction bases numbered 9, after V lost 5 bases and J lost 2 bases. The CDR3 is 16 residues long. This chain's CDR3 is CASSPYVGGAYNEQFF. The DNA for the CDR3 is TGTGCCAGCAGCCCCTATGTGGGGGGGGCCTACAATGAGCAGTTCTTC.

This clone is a singleton in its sample. The V gene is TRBV18, the J gene TRBJ1-1; 9 nucleotides align to TRBD1. With 5 bases clipped from V and 6 bases from J, the junction kept 10 bases outside the gene matches. Germline assignment: CDR1 KGHSH and CDR2 LQKENI. The CDR3 has 15 amino acids. The CDR3 here is CASSTTQGAPSEAFF. CDR3 DNA: TGTGCCAGCTCAACTACACAGGGGGCGCCCTCTGAAGCTTTCTTT.

The chain employs TRBV29-1 and TRBJ2-1; TRBD2 agrees at 7 bases. The germline gives CDR1 SQVTM, CDR2 ANQGSEA. The CDR3 spans 18 residues. Germline trimming cut 0 bases from V and 0 bases from J; bases unmatched to any gene: 11. CDR3 loop: CSVEDSSGSFSSYNEQFF. The CDR3 DNA reads as TGCAGCGTTGAAGATTCTAGCGGATCTTTTAGCTCCTACAATGAGCAGTTCTTC.